The clone carrying this T cell receptor (beta chain) was observed once. These data originate in a study of shared clonotypes between healthy human individuals. The CDR3 covers 16 residues. Trimming removed 4 bases at V and 3 bases at J, with 16 bases between. Per the germline V gene, CDR1 is KGHSH and CDR2 is LQKENI. Profiling relied on immunoSEQ multiplex PCR, and the TCRdb table lists in-frame clones only, not all of them. The sample consists of roughly 1.4 million clones, roughly 98.5% of them appearing once. CD45RA+ naive and CD45RA-negative memory subsets were separated from CD4+ cells. This receptor was identified in a man aged 25-40 years in good health. The sequenced sample consisted of naive CD4+ T cells sorted from blood. Subset given: CD45RA+ positively selected. The chain employs TRBV18 and TRBJ1-3; D is undetermined. CDR3 sequence reads: CASSHTTSGFGNTIYF. CDR3 nucleotides: TGTGCCAGCTCACACACCACCAGTGGGTTTGGAAACACCATATATTTT. Looking up the rest from reference TRBV18 and TRBJ1-3 gives the full variable domain: NAGVMQNPRHLVRRRGQEARLRCSPMKGHSHVYWYRQLPEEGLKFMVYLQKENIIDESGMPKERFSAEFPKEGPSILRIQQVVRGDSAAYFCASSHTTSGFGNTIYFGEGSWLTVV.